This is a list of T cell receptor beta chains from one sample in a study of blood T cell repertoires in COVID-19. Profiling relied on immunoSEQ multiplex PCR, and the TCRdb table lists in-frame clones only, not all of them. The sample includes roughly 30,000 clones, 85% seen only once; the top ten take over 20%. The sequencing sample was made of peripheral blood. The receptors shown here come from a human donor in a cohort sampled during active COVID-19. CDR3s include the opening cysteine and the closing phenylalanine or tryptophan. A D gene is named only where the DNA matches it firmly. Rows give clone size only sometimes, using once, few, many, or a class for an expanded clone.

J gene,clone size,D gene,V gene,CDR3 protein,CDR3 DNA
TRBJ1-5,-,-,TRBV7-8,CASSLATGHYQPQHF,TGTGCCAGCAGCTTAGCAACGGGACATTATCAGCCCCAGCATTTT
TRBJ2-1,-,-,TRBV4-2,CASSPGELYNEQFF,TGTGCCAGCAGCCCCGGTGAACTTTACAATGAGCAGTTCTTC
TRBJ2-2,-,-,TRBV24-1,CATGRGGGTGELFF,TGTGCCACCGGGAGGGGGGGAGGCACCGGGGAGCTGTTTTTT
TRBJ1-6,-,-,TRBV19,CASLNRAGDPLHF,TGTGCCAGTCTTAACCGTGCAGGCGATCCCCTCCACTTT
TRBJ1-2,-,-,TRBV6-5,CASSSRDRFNYGYTF,TGTGCCAGCAGTTCCAGAGACAGGTTTAACTATGGCTACACCTTC
TRBJ1-2,few,-,TRBV19,CASSIPGYVYGYTF,TGTGCCAGTAGTATCCCAGGGTACGTCTATGGCTACACCTTC
TRBJ2-1,-,TRBD2,TRBV13,CASSSRTSGGYEQFF,TGTGCCAGCAGCTCTCGGACTAGCGGGGGTTATGAGCAGTTCTTC
TRBJ2-7,-,TRBD2,TRBV5-6,CASSSLAGTTYEQYF,TGTGCCAGCAGCTCATTAGCGGGGACTACCTACGAGCAGTACTTC
TRBJ2-1,-,-,TRBV30,CAWSWRTYNEQFF,TGTGCCTGGAGTTGGAGGACCTACAATGAGCAGTTCTTC
TRBJ2-3,-,TRBD1,TRBV11-2,CASSINRGSTDTQYF,TGTGCCAGCAGCATTAACAGGGGGTCGACAGATACGCAGTATTTT
TRBJ2-7,-,TRBD2,TRBV28,CASRSSGGYEQYF,TGTGCCAGCAGATCTAGCGGGGGCTACGAGCAGTACTTC
TRBJ2-7,-,-,TRBV7-2,CASSLWTDPYEQYF,TGTGCCAGCAGCTTGTGGACAGATCCCTACGAGCAGTACTTC
TRBJ1-2,-,-,TRBV6-2/TRBV6-3,CASSYGAAFYGYTF,TGTGCCAGCAGTTACGGGGCGGCATTCTATGGCTACACCTTC
TRBJ1-1,-,TRBD1,TRBV6-4,CASRGQGETEAFF,TGTGCCAGCCGCGGACAGGGGGAGACTGAAGCTTTCTTT
TRBJ2-1,once,-,TRBV9,CASSVAPGIYNEQFF,TGTGCCAGCAGCGTAGCCCCGGGAATTTACAATGAGCAGTTCTTC
TRBJ1-5,-,-,TRBV19,CASGGSYNQPQHF,TGTGCCAGTGGGGGGAGTTACAATCAGCCCCAGCATTTT
TRBJ2-1,-,TRBD1,TRBV7-2,CASSLEDRYYNEQFF,TGTGCCAGCAGCTTAGAGGACAGGTACTACAATGAGCAGTTCTTC
TRBJ2-1,-,TRBD1,TRBV4-1,CASSQAGTGTNNEQFF,TGCGCCAGCAGCCAAGCCGGGACAGGGACTAACAATGAGCAGTTCTTC
TRBJ2-7,-,TRBD2,TRBV5-1,CASRGLVPHEQYF,TGCGCCAGCAGAGGACTAGTTCCCCACGAGCAGTACTTC
TRBJ2-2,few,-,TRBV5-1,CATRVGYGGELFF,TGCGCCACTAGAGTTGGTTACGGCGGGGAGCTGTTTTTT
TRBJ1-4,-,TRBD1,TRBV15,CAAGDSFNEKLFF,TGTGCCGCCGGGGACAGTTTTAATGAAAAACTGTTTTTT
TRBJ2-7,-,-,TRBV5-1,CASSLWAPSYEQYF,TGCGCCAGCAGCTTGTGGGCTCCTTCCTACGAGCAGTACTTC
TRBJ2-2,-,-,TRBV7-2,CASSFRQNTGELFF,TGTGCCAGCAGCTTTCGACAGAACACCGGGGAGCTGTTTTTT
TRBJ1-3,-,-,TRBV13,CASRSQTRGASGNTIYF,TGTGCCAGCAGATCACAAACGCGGGGCGCCTCTGGAAACACCATATATTTT
TRBJ2-7,-,TRBD2,TRBV18,CASSPRSKRGSAYEQYF,TGTGCCAGCTCACCACGTTCCAAGCGGGGTTCGGCCTACGAGCAGTACTTC
TRBJ2-3,-,-,TRBV10-3,CAISGPSETDTQYF,TGTGCCATCAGTGGCCCTAGCGAAACAGATACGCAGTATTTT